This TCR beta chain appears in the sequencing data of a study of T cells in localized non-small cell lung cancer. Study findings and constraints: Heterogeneity stays possible, as sequencing covered only one tumor region. Researchers found a median around 58 of the top 100 tumor clones in adjacent lung.

Produced via immunoSEQ multiplex PCR; TCRdb's table is partial and in-frame only. The profile shows fewer than 90,000 clones, around three quarters of them singletons. A note on this clone: Its specificity is not known.

The specimen was PBMCs, collected before any cancer treatment. The TCR originated in a man aged 35 to 69 with stage II squamous cell lung carcinoma.

The CDR3 sequence is CATTETGSGGYEQYF. CDR3 coding DNA: TGTGCCACTACAGAAACAGGTAGTGGAGGCTACGAGCAGTACTTC. The chain links TRBV19 to TRBJ2-7, with D possibly called TRBD1 or TRBD2 (5 bases each). The germline CDR1 and CDR2 sequences are LNHDA and SQIVND (reference sequence). This CDR3 is built from 15 residues. Trimming left V 10 bases short and J 3 bases short, with 22 bases between. The full variable domain, with the rest looked up from reference TRBV19 and TRBJ2-7, is DGGITQSPKYLFRKEGQNVTLSCEQNLNHDAMYWYRQDPGQGLRLIYYSQIVNDFQKGDIAEGYSVSREKKESFPLTVTSAQKNPTAFYLCATTETGSGGYEQYFGPGTRLTVT.